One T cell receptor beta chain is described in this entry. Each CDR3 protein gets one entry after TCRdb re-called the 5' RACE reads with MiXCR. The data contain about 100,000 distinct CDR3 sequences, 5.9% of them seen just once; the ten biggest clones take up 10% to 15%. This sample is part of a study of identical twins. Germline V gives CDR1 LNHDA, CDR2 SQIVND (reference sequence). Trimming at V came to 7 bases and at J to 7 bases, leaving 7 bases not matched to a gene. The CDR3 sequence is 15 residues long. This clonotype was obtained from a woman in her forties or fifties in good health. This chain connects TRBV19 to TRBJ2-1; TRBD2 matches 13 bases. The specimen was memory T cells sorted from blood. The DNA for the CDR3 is TGTGCCAGTATAGATCGGACTAGCGGGAGAAATGAGCAGTTCTTC. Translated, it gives CASIDRTSGRNEQFF.